Following are 31 T cell receptor beta chains from one sample sequenced in a study of cytomegalovirus exposure and HLA in healthy donors (dated by TCRdb to 2016 to 2017). The receptor library was made with the immunoSEQ multiplex PCR assay. Sourced from immuneACCESS, this table was stored by TCRdb with only in-frame sequences that have V and J called. A share of the clones is absent; for the studies checked, an unresolved V gene accounts for under half, and the remainder has no known explanation. In this sample the table shows about 75,000 clones, over 80% of which occur a single time. The ten largest account for about 3% of the sample. Sequenced: PBMCs. These receptors originate from a man younger than 40 in good health and CMV-seronegative.

This sequence joins TRBV5-4 and TRBJ1-2; D gene unclear. This CDR3 is built from 13 residues. In germline, CDR1 is SGHNT, CDR2 YYREEE (reference sequence). Trimming took off 1 base at V and 9 bases at J, with 13 bases between the two ends. The CDR3 coding sequence is TGTGCCAGCAGCTTGAGTGCCACTTTGAGCTACACCTTC. It is translated as CASSLSATLSYTF.

The rearrangement joins TRBV7-9 to TRBJ2-1, with 12 bases identical to TRBD2. The CDR3 is 15 amino acids. The junction had 4 bases not matched to a gene; V was cut back by 3 bases and J by 7 bases. The germline gives CDR1 SEHNR, CDR2 FQNEAQ (reference sequence). The CDR3 reads CASSFAGTSGNEQFF. CDR3 coding DNA: TGTGCCAGCAGCTTCGCCGGGACTAGCGGGAATGAGCAGTTCTTC.

With regard to this clone: The identical CDR3 is also encoded by other nucleotide sequences in the sample. The chain employs TRBV5-1 and TRBJ2-3, with D possibly being TRBD2 (5 bases). There are 15 residues in the CDR3. Trimming pared 1 base from V and 1 base from J, leaving 10 bases between. Per the germline V gene, CDR1 is SGHRS and CDR2 is YFSETQ. The CDR3 nucleotides read TGCGCCAGCAGCTTGTCCGGGGTTGGCACAGATACGCAGTATTTT. Its protein is CASSLSGVGTDTQYF.

This chain connects TRBV19 to TRBJ2-7; 7 bases agree with TRBD1. V dropped 5 bases and J dropped 0; count of bases not matched to a gene: 4. Per germline, CDR1 LNHDA and CDR2 SQIVND (reference sequence). CDR3 size: 14 residues. Written as DNA, the CDR3 is TGTGCCAGTAGTCCCCGGGACAGCTCCTACGAGCAGTACTTC. Amino acids: CASSPRDSSYEQYF.

The J gene is TRBJ2-7, the V gene TRBV7-2; D is possibly TRBD2 (6 bases). V was cut by 4 bases and J by 0 bases, with 13 bases left in between. The CDR3 length is 15 residues. Germline lookup yields CDR1 SGHTA and CDR2 FQGNSA. This CDR3 reads CASSWRGDPSYEQYF. CDR3 DNA sequence: TGTGCCAGCAGCTGGAGGGGAGACCCCTCCTACGAGCAGTACTTC.

The chain carries TRBV4-3 and TRBJ2-7; no reliable D call. CDR1 and CDR2 from the germline V gene are LGHNA and YSLEER. Trimming removed 0 bases at V and 3 bases at J, with 12 bases between. This CDR3 comprises 15 residues. The CDR3 coding sequence is TGCGCCAGCAGCCAAGATTGGTCCTATTACTACGAGCAGTACTTC. Translating gives CASSQDWSYYYEQYF.

V usage is TRBV28 and J usage is TRBJ1-5; maybe TRBD1 (5 bases). The length of the CDR3 is 12 residues. Germline V gene lookup returns CDR1 MDHEN and CDR2 SYDVKM. Trimming stripped 3 bases from V and 7 bases from J, with 7 bases between. This chain's CDR3 is CASSFGGQPQHF. The CDR3 nucleotides are TGTGCCAGCAGTTTCGGGGGGCAGCCCCAGCATTTT.

The rearrangement links TRBV7-2 to TRBJ1-5; no definite D call. Germline-derived CDR1 and CDR2 are SGHTA and FQGNSA. The CDR3 totals 18 residues. Trimming took 1 base from V and 1 from J, leaving 17 bases between them. The CDR3 region has the DNA TGTGCCAGCAGCTTAGAGTCCGCTCTCCTCGAGAGCAATCAGCCCCAGCATTTT. This sequence encodes CASSLESALLESNQPQHF.

This chain uses TRBV19 with TRBJ1-1; the match to TRBD1 covers 12 bases. CDR1 and CDR2 (germline): LNHDA, SQIVND (reference sequence). Trimming cost V 4 bases and J 9 bases; bases outside gene matches: 12. The CDR3 extends over 16 amino acids. For the CDR3, the DNA is TGTGCCAGTAGTAGCTTCCGGGACAGGGGGCTGGACAAAGCTTTCTTT. It specifies CASSSFRDRGLDKAFF.

V usage is TRBV4-2 and J usage is TRBJ1-1; 7 bases are a match to TRBD1. Germline CDR1 reads LGHNA; CDR2 reads YNFKEQ. The trim removed 0 bases at V and 2 bases at J, leaving 6 bases unmatched. The CDR3 contains 16 residues. The CDR3 loop reads CASSQEGGRGNTEAFF. CDR3 nucleotide sequence: TGTGCCAGCAGCCAAGAAGGGGGCAGGGGCAACACTGAAGCTTTCTTT.

This chain's CDR3 is CASSYYRGPSYEQYF. CDR3 in DNA: TGTGCCAGCAGCTACTACAGGGGGCCGTCCTACGAGCAGTACTTC. The chain links TRBV7-2 to TRBJ2-7; 9 bases map to TRBD1. CDR3 length: 15 residues. Germline CDR1 is SGHTA and CDR2 is FQGNSA. V shed 4 bases and J 1 base; nucleotides not matched to a gene: 5.

This clone was detected a few times. The chain has TRBV19 and TRBJ2-2; TRBD1 matches 7 bases. Trimming took 4 bases from V and 5 from J; bases not matched to a gene: 4. There are 14 residues in the CDR3. Germline V gives CDR1 LNHDA, CDR2 SQIVND (reference sequence). CDR3 sequence reads: CASSTGGGTGELFF. The CDR3 DNA follows: TGTGCCAGTAGTACAGGGGGTGGGACCGGGGAGCTGTTTTTT. Full variable domain (missing parts from reference TRBV19 and TRBJ2-2): DGGITQSPKYLFRKEGQNVTLSCEQNLNHDAMYWYRQDPGQGLRLIYYSQIVNDFQKGDIAEGYSVSREKKESFPLTVTSAQKNPTAFYLCASSTGGGTGELFFGEGSRLTVL.

The V call is TRBV5-4, the J call TRBJ1-2; possibly TRBD1 for D (6 bases). V was shortened by 2 bases and J by 4 bases, with 15 bases between the two germline ends. In germline, CDR1 is SGHNT, CDR2 YYREEE (reference sequence). The CDR3 is 15 amino acids. CDR3 loop: CASSFVGTRVYGYTF. CDR3 DNA: TGTGCCAGCAGCTTCGTAGGGACAAGGGTCTATGGCTACACCTTC.

This clone qualifies as medium-sized. The CDR3 nucleotides are TGTGCCAGCAGCGCCGGGACAGGGGCCTACGAGCAGTACTTC. Residues: CASSAGTGAYEQYF. The J gene is TRBJ2-7, the V gene TRBV6-5, with 10 bases aligning to TRBD1. V dropped 6 bases and J dropped 2; count of bases not matched to a gene: 4. CDR3 length equals 14 residues. CDR1 and CDR2 (germline): MNHEY, SVGAGI.

The chain is built from TRBV7-9 and TRBJ2-7; 7 nucleotides match TRBD1. The germline V gene has CDR1 SEHNR and CDR2 FQNEAQ (reference sequence). The CDR3 sequence is 14 residues long. J gave up 3 bases and V 3 bases, and 5 bases lay outside the gene matches. The CDR3 loop reads CASSFDAGGYEQYF. The CDR3 DNA follows: TGTGCCAGCAGCTTTGATGCAGGGGGCTACGAGCAGTACTTC.

This clone was seen once. The rearrangement uses TRBV6-5 and TRBJ1-1; tentative D call: TRBD1 (5 bases). Trimming removed 2 bases from V and 4 bases from J, with 8 bases in between. The CDR3 consists of 13 residues. Germline lookup yields CDR1 MNHEY and CDR2 SVGAGI. CDR3 region: CASSYQGFTEAFF. CDR3 coding DNA: TGTGCCAGCAGTTACCAGGGTTTCACTGAAGCTTTCTTT.

This rearrangement joins TRBV6-9 to TRBJ1-5; TRBD1 agrees at 8 bases. V dropped 4 bases and J dropped 5; count of bases not matched to a gene: 10. The CDR3 has 16 residues. CDR1 and CDR2 from the germline V gene are MNHGY and SVAAGI. CDR3 protein: CASSSHQGARDQPQHF. CDR3 nucleotide sequence: TGTGCCAGCAGTTCCCATCAGGGGGCTCGGGATCAGCCCCAGCATTTT.

The gene calls are TRBV5-1 and TRBJ2-1; 10 nucleotides align to TRBD2. The germline V gene has CDR1 SGHRS and CDR2 YFSETQ. The CDR3 runs to 19 residues. The ends lost 3 bases at V and 2 bases at J; junction bases unmatched: 14. In DNA form, the CDR3 reads TGCGCCAGCAGCTCCTTACATACCACAACTAGCGGGACCTACAATGAGCAGTTCTTC. This encodes CASSSLHTTTSGTYNEQFF.

This chain connects TRBV29-1 to TRBJ1-1; D gene unclear. V lost 5 bases to trimming and J lost 8 bases, with 15 bases between them. The CDR3 loop spans 12 amino acids. Germline V gene sequence: CDR1 SQVTM, CDR2 ANQGSEA. The CDR3 protein is CSVPGNTVEAFF. As DNA, the CDR3 is TGCAGCGTTCCCGGGAACACCGTCGAAGCTTTCTTT.

The sample holds a few counts of this clone. This chain joins TRBV21-1 and TRBJ2-7; TRBD2 reflects the table's D call only, with no check against the DNA. TRBV21-1 is a recognized pseudogene. This CDR3 region has 14 residues. This chain's CDR3 is CASSKGEQSYEQYV. CDR3 coding DNA: TGTGCCAGCAGCAAAGGGGAGCAGTCCTACGAGCAGTACGTC.

The rearrangement uses TRBV9 and TRBJ1-4; 9 bases align to TRBD1. The CDR3 spans 15 residues. J lost 5 bases, V lost 0 bases, and 2 bases had no gene match. Germline lookup yields CDR1 SGDLS and CDR2 YYNGEE. The CDR3 sequence is CASSVAGQGNEKLFF. CDR3 in DNA: TGTGCCAGCAGCGTAGCCGGACAGGGGAATGAAAAACTGTTTTTT.

The chain is built from TRBV6-4 and TRBJ2-3; possibly TRBD1 for D (5 bases). The ends were cut back, 5 bases at V and 3 bases at J, with 9 bases in the middle. The germline CDR1 and CDR2 sequences are MRHNA and SNTAGT. This CDR3 spans 13 amino acids. The CDR3 bases are TGTGCCAGCAGTTCGACAGAAACAGATACGCAGTATTTT. This sequence encodes CASSSTETDTQYF.

The chain is built from TRBV18 and TRBJ1-4; possible D gene TRBD1, 6 bases. The CDR3 extends over 16 amino acids. The germline V gene has CDR1 KGHSH and CDR2 LQKENI. V lost 0 bases, J lost 7 bases, and 15 bases lay in between. The CDR3 reads CASSPPGRGESEKLFF. CDR3 DNA sequence: TGTGCCAGCTCACCACCGGGCAGGGGAGAGAGTGAAAAACTGTTTTTT.

The V and J genes are TRBV7-2 and TRBJ1-5, with TRBD1 matching over 7 bases. With 3 bases clipped from V and 7 bases from J, the junction kept 6 bases outside the gene matches. Germline V gene lookup returns CDR1 SGHTA and CDR2 FQGNSA. This CDR3 is 14 amino acids long. The DNA for the CDR3 is TGTGCCAGCAGCTTCAAAGGGGGCCTGCAGCCCCAGCATTTT. This translates into CASSFKGGLQPQHF.

Only one count was recorded for this clone. The chain employs TRBV28 and TRBJ1-3; D may be TRBD1 (6 bases). Per the germline V gene, CDR1 is MDHEN and CDR2 is SYDVKM. Trimming removed 6 bases at V and 1 base at J, with 13 bases between. The CDR3 runs to 15 residues. The CDR3 protein is CASRRGGASGNTIYF. Here the CDR3 DNA reads TGTGCCAGCAGGCGAGGGGGGGCGTCTGGAAACACCATATATTTT.

The genes are TRBV5-1 and TRBJ1-1; 9 positions agree with TRBD1. In germline, CDR1 is SGHRS, CDR2 YFSETQ. Losses at the gene ends were 4 bases for V and 0 bases for J; bases not matched to a gene: 7. The CDR3 has 16 amino acids. CDR3 residues: CASSPGTGPLNTEAFF. The CDR3 bases are TGCGCCAGCAGCCCCGGGACAGGGCCTCTGAACACTGAAGCTTTCTTT. The whole variable domain, filled in from reference TRBV5-1 and TRBJ1-1, reads KAGVTQTPRYLIKTRGQQVTLSCSPISGHRSVSWYQQTPGQGLQFLFEYFSETQRNKGNFPGRFSGRQFSNSRSEMNVSTLELGDSALYLCASSPGTGPLNTEAFFGQGTRLTVV.

The chain carries TRBV19 and TRBJ2-2, with no clear D. CDR1 and CDR2 (germline): LNHDA, SQIVND (reference sequence). Trimming stripped 4 bases from V and 0 bases from J, with 9 bases between. This CDR3 has 15 amino acids. The CDR3, as DNA: TGTGCCAGTAGTAAGAACGGAGCGAACACCGGGGAGCTGTTTTTT. It specifies CASSKNGANTGELFF.

J is TRBJ1-2 and V is TRBV29-1, with 7 bases aligning to TRBD1. V dropped 5 bases and J dropped 5; count of bases not matched to a gene: 8. Germline values: CDR1 SQVTM, CDR2 ANQGSEA. CDR3 length: 13 amino acids. Written as DNA, the CDR3 is TGCAGCGTTACGCGACAGGGACCATATGGCTACACCTTC. Protein sequence: CSVTRQGPYGYTF.

The chain combines TRBV5-6 with TRBJ2-2, with D unclear. CDR1 is SGHDT, CDR2 YYEEEE, per germline. CDR3 length equals 13 residues. Deletions cut 0 bases from V and 6 bases from J, with 6 bases between. The CDR3 region is CASSLEASGELFF. CDR3 bases: TGTGCCAGCAGCTTGGAAGCGTCCGGGGAGCTGTTTTTT.

The chain employs TRBV27 and TRBJ1-3; 11 nucleotides match TRBD1. V was clipped by 6 bases and J by 3 bases; unmatched bases: 4. Germline assignment: CDR1 MNHEY and CDR2 SMNVEV (reference sequence). The CDR3 totals 15 residues. The CDR3 region is CASRRTGGFGNTIYF. In nucleotides, the CDR3 is TGTGCCAGCAGGCGGACAGGGGGCTTTGGAAACACCATATATTTT.

The chain links TRBV29-1 to TRBJ2-5; 7 bases are shared with TRBD1. This CDR3 is 14 amino acids long. After removal of 5 bases from V and 5 bases from J, the junction contained 11 bases not matched to a gene. CDR1 and CDR2 from the germline V gene are SQVTM and ANQGSEA. The CDR3 region is CSVSPGTGAETQYF. CDR3 coding DNA: TGCAGCGTTTCTCCCGGAACAGGGGCGGAGACCCAGTACTTC.